These 24 T cell receptor beta chains share one sample of origin, sequenced in a study of cytomegalovirus exposure and HLA in healthy donors. PCR amplification relied on 60 Vbeta primers (plus 13 Jbeta primers). Data came from immunoSEQ multiplex PCR; TCRdb stores just in-frame clones and leaves some out. The sample contains about 190,000 clones, 70% to 90% of which appear only once. Sequencing used PBMCs. The receptor set was obtained from a woman in her late teens or twenties in good health and CMV-seropositive.

This clone showed up just a few times. J is TRBJ2-5 and V is TRBV29-1; 9 bases agree with TRBD2. In germline, CDR1 is SQVTM, CDR2 ANQGSEA. This CDR3 is 14 amino acids long. With 4 bases clipped from V and 2 bases from J, the junction kept 5 bases outside the gene matches. CDR3 sequence: CSVGAGGPQETQYF. The DNA for the CDR3 is TGCAGCGTTGGGGCGGGGGGGCCTCAAGAGACCCAGTACTTC.

The chain employs TRBV2 and TRBJ2-1; 7 bases match TRBD1. J was trimmed by 0 bases and V by 6 bases; bases with no gene match: 8. Per germline, CDR1 SNHLY and CDR2 FYNNEI. The CDR3 consists of 16 residues. As DNA, the CDR3 is TGTGCCAGCAGACACGGACAGGCGAGCTCCTACAATGAGCAGTTCTTC. It is translated as CASRHGQASSYNEQFF.

The V and J genes are TRBV30 and TRBJ1-2; maybe TRBD1 (5 bases). CDR3 length: 18 amino acids. The V gene lost 1 base and the J gene lost 3 bases, with 24 bases spanning the gap. Germline values: CDR1 GTSNPN, CDR2 SVGIG (reference sequence). This CDR3 is CAWSAASPGLRRDYGYTF. DNA for the CDR3: TGTGCCTGGAGTGCCGCTTCCCCGGGACTCCGTAGGGACTATGGCTACACCTTC.

This chain joins TRBV9 and TRBJ2-1, with TRBD2 as a possible D gene (7 bases). Germline CDR1 SGDLS, CDR2 YYNGEE. The length of the CDR3 is 16 residues. V was trimmed by 4 bases and J by 3 bases, leaving 17 bases between them. The CDR3 sequence is CASSPPSGGYYNEQFF. DNA for the CDR3: TGTGCCAGCAGCCCTCCGTCGGGGGGCTACTACAATGAGCAGTTCTTC.

The CDR3 coding sequence is TGCGCCAGCAGCCCCGACAGGGTTCGATACTCACCCCTCCACTTT. Protein: CASSPDRVRYSPLHF. The V and J genes are TRBV5-1 and TRBJ1-6, with 7 bases matching TRBD1. This CDR3 comprises 15 residues. The germline V gene encodes CDR1 SGHRS and CDR2 YFSETQ. With 4 bases clipped from V and 10 bases from J, the junction kept 11 bases outside the gene matches.

This chain connects TRBV12-5 to TRBJ1-4; 10 bases fit TRBD1. The J segment lost 0 bases and the V segment lost 8 bases, leaving 3 bases of the junction unmatched. The CDR3 spans 15 residues. The germline CDR1 and CDR2 sequences are LGHNT and FRNRAP. CDR3 loop: CASMDRGATNEKLFF. CDR3 in DNA: TGTGCTAGTATGGACAGGGGGGCAACTAATGAAAAACTGTTTTTT.

CDR3 sequence: CASSFLGRPSNQPQHF. The CDR3 nucleotides are TGTGCCAGCAGTTTCCTTGGGCGCCCTAGCAATCAGCCCCAGCATTTT. This chain connects TRBV28 to TRBJ1-5; D unclear. The CDR3 is made up of 16 amino acids. Trimming removed 3 bases from V and 0 bases from J, with 12 bases in between. Germline lookup yields CDR1 MDHEN and CDR2 SYDVKM.

J is TRBJ2-5 and V is TRBV18; tentative D call: TRBD1 (6 bases). CDR1 KGHSH and CDR2 LQKENI come from the germline V gene. CDR3 size: 14 residues. Between the trimmed V and J ends, which lost 4 bases and 0 bases, there was a span of 9 bases. The CDR3 nucleotides are TGTGCCAGCTCACATTCAGGGGACCAAGAGACCCAGTACTTC. Protein product: CASSHSGDQETQYF.

The chain joins TRBV5-1 to TRBJ1-1; perhaps TRBD1 as D (5 bases). Germline assignment: CDR1 SGHRS and CDR2 YFSETQ. V lost 4 bases to trimming and J lost 3 bases, with 16 bases between them. The CDR3 extends over 15 amino acids. Here the CDR3 DNA reads TGCGCCAGCAGCACCTTACCGGGGGTGGACACTGAAGCTTTCTTT. This translates into CASSTLPGVDTEAFF.

CDR3 bases: TGTGCCAGCAGCGTAGGAACAGGGGAGGACTATGGCTACACCTTC. Translated, it gives CASSVGTGEDYGYTF. V and J are TRBV9 and TRBJ1-2, with 7 bases aligning to TRBD1. The CDR3 is 15 residues long. J gave up 3 bases and V 0 bases, and 5 bases lay outside the gene matches. Germline CDR1 reads SGDLS; CDR2 reads YYNGEE.

The chain has TRBV5-5 and TRBJ1-1; possibly TRBD1 for D (5 bases). Per germline, CDR1 SGHKS and CDR2 YYEKEE (reference sequence). The CDR3 length is 14 residues. V dropped 4 bases and J dropped 2 bases, with 12 bases sitting between them. CDR3 amino acids: CASSTGAGNTEAFF. CDR3 sequence (DNA): TGTGCCAGCAGCACTGGGGCAGGCAACACTGAAGCTTTCTTT. Using reference TRBV5-5 and TRBJ1-1 for the parts outside the CDR3, the full variable domain is DAGVTQSPTHLIKTRGQQVTLRCSPISGHKSVSWYQQVLGQGPQFIFQYYEKEERGRGNFPDRFSARQFPNYSSELNVNALLLGDSALYLCASSTGAGNTEAFFGQGTRLTVV.

The chain has TRBV29-1 and TRBJ2-3; 7 nucleotides match TRBD1. The CDR3 extends over 14 amino acids. The ends lost 7 bases at V and 5 bases at J; junction bases unmatched: 12. Germline V lookup: CDR1 SQVTM, CDR2 ANQGSEA. The CDR3 region is CSGRSGQVGDTQYF. The CDR3 DNA is TGCAGCGGCAGGTCTGGACAGGTAGGAGATACGCAGTATTTT.

This clone was seen a handful of times. The chain couples TRBV4-3 to TRBJ2-6; D may be TRBD1 (5 bases). V dropped 3 bases and J dropped 0 bases, with 12 bases sitting between them. Germline V gives CDR1 LGHNA, CDR2 YSLEER. This CDR3 spans 17 amino acids. The CDR3 loop is CASSQRQGFSGANVLTF. The CDR3 DNA sequence: TGCGCCAGCAGCCAGCGGCAGGGCTTCTCTGGGGCCAACGTCCTGACTTTC.

The rearrangement uses TRBV7-2 and TRBJ2-7, with 9 positions matching TRBD2. The CDR3 length is 15 residues. Germline lookup yields CDR1 SGHTA and CDR2 FQGNSA. V shed 1 base and J 3 bases; nucleotides not matched to a gene: 4. The CDR3 spells CASSLEVTSGYEQYF. In nucleotides, the CDR3 is TGTGCCAGCAGCTTAGAAGTGACTAGCGGCTACGAGCAGTACTTC. Full variable domain (remainder filled in from reference TRBV7-2 and TRBJ2-7): GAGVSQSPSNKVTEKGKDVELRCDPISGHTALYWYRQSLGQGLEFLIYFQGNSAPDKSGLPSDRFSAERTGGSVSTLTIQRTQQEDSAVYLCASSLEVTSGYEQYFGPGTRLTVT.

V and J are TRBV6-5 and TRBJ1-2; D might be TRBD1 (6 bases). The CDR3 spans 15 residues. The V end lost 2 bases, the J end lost 6 bases, and 16 bases lay between the germline ends. Germline values: CDR1 MNHEY, CDR2 SVGAGI. This chain's CDR3 is CASSYGGGSGDGYTF. CDR3 nucleotides: TGTGCCAGCAGTTACGGCGGGGGCTCGGGTGATGGCTACACCTTC.

V and J are TRBV13 and TRBJ1-2, with D perhaps matching TRBD1 (6 bases). Between the trimmed V and J ends, which lost 3 bases and 7 bases, there was a span of 18 bases. The germline V gene has CDR1 PRHDT and CDR2 FYEKMQ (reference sequence). This CDR3 has 15 residues. The CDR3 bases are TGTGCCAGCAGCTTGGCCCAGGGGCCGGGAGGTGGCTACACCTTC. The encoded protein is CASSLAQGPGGGYTF.

The rearrangement links TRBV5-6 to TRBJ1-5; 7 bases fit TRBD1. Germline CDR1 reads SGHDT; CDR2 reads YYEEEE. V trimming: 2 bases; J trimming: 5 bases; junction bases outside the gene matches: 7. CDR3 length equals 15 residues. The CDR3 spells CASSFRGGADQPQHF. The CDR3 nucleotides are TGTGCCAGCAGCTTTAGAGGGGGCGCGGATCAGCCCCAGCATTTT.

V is TRBV7-8 and J is TRBJ1-2; D may be TRBD1 (6 bases). Germline CDR1 and CDR2: SGHVS and FQNEAQ. This CDR3 comprises 13 residues. The V and J ends lost 5 bases and 8 bases respectively, with 15 bases between them. The chain's CDR3 is CASSPTGLRGYTF. DNA of the CDR3: TGTGCCAGCAGCCCAACAGGGCTTCGCGGCTACACCTTC. Together with reference TRBV7-8 and TRBJ1-2, the CDR3 gives the full variable domain: GAGVSQSPRYKVAKRGQDVALRCDPISGHVSLFWYQQALGQGPEFLTYFQNEAQLDKSGLPSDRFFAERPEGSVSTLKIQRTQQEDSAVYLCASSPTGLRGYTFGSGTRLTVV.

The chain has TRBV5-1 and TRBJ2-5; 14 nucleotides agree with TRBD2. Germline loops: CDR1 SGHRS, CDR2 YFSETQ. The CDR3 runs 17 residues. V gave up 4 bases and J gave up 2 bases; unmatched junction bases: 7. The DNA of the CDR3 is TGCGCCAGCAGCGCTGGACTAGCGGGGGGAGTTCAAGAGACCCAGTACTTC. It encodes CASSAGLAGGVQETQYF.

The chain is built from TRBV27 and TRBJ2-2, with D possibly being TRBD1 (5 bases). The CDR3 is 14 residues long. V lost 3 bases and J lost 5, with 10 bases in between. The germline V gene has CDR1 MNHEY and CDR2 SMNVEV (reference sequence). CDR3 DNA: TGTGCCAGCAGTTTGATGCAGGGAACCGGGGAGCTGTTTTTT. It specifies CASSLMQGTGELFF.

J is TRBJ2-1 and V is TRBV2, with D possibly TRBD2 on 6 matching bases. CDR3 length: 12 amino acids. Trimming cost V 6 bases and J 9 bases, with 12 bases left between them. Germline V lookup: CDR1 SNHLY, CDR2 FYNNEI. The CDR3 DNA is TGTGCCAGCAGGCGGGGAAGGGGTGAGCAGTTCTTC. This codes for CASRRGRGEQFF.

V is TRBV5-6 and J is TRBJ2-2, with TRBD1 matching 7 bases. The junction had 10 bases not matched to a gene; V was cut back by 3 bases and J by 5 bases. This CDR3 region has 16 residues. The germline V gene encodes CDR1 SGHDT and CDR2 YYEEEE. CDR3 amino acids: CASSWWTGGHTGELFF. The CDR3 DNA is TGTGCCAGCAGCTGGTGGACAGGAGGTCATACCGGGGAGCTGTTTTTT. Complete variable domain (other parts from reference TRBV5-6 and TRBJ2-2): DAGVTQSPTHLIKTRGQQVTLRCSPKSGHDTVSWYQQALGQGPQFIFQYYEEEERQRGNFPDRFSGHQFPNYSSELNVNALLLGDSALYLCASSWWTGGHTGELFFGEGSRLTVL.

The J gene is TRBJ2-7, the V gene TRBV30; D is ambiguous. The V end was cut by 7 bases, the J end by 1 base, with 17 bases between. Germline V gives CDR1 GTSNPN, CDR2 SVGIG (reference sequence). The CDR3 has 14 residues. The CDR3 nucleotides read TGTGCCTTCCAGCCGAGAGGAAGATCCTACGAGCAGTACTTC. Amino acids: CAFQPRGRSYEQYF.

This clone is a singleton in its sample. This sequence joins TRBV7-9 and TRBJ2-1, with TRBD1 matching 7 bases. The CDR3 contains 17 residues. The germline gives CDR1 SEHNR, CDR2 FQNEAQ (reference sequence). The V segment lost 5 bases and the J segment 5 bases; nucleotides outside the gene matches: 15. CDR3 in DNA: TGTGCCAGCAGCGCACGATCGACAGGGCAGAGTAACAATGAGCAGTTCTTC. Translated, it gives CASSARSTGQSNNEQFF.